This T cell receptor beta chain was identified in a study of T and B cells in COVID-19 patients. Study results and caveats: Active COVID-19 showed highly clonal TRB repertoires; recovery showed diversity and richness above healthy donors.

As to this clonotype: Its antigen is as yet unknown.

BIOMED2 TRB-A/B primer pools were used in multiplex TRB PCR. Via MiXCR, TCRdb re-called the multiplex PCR reads, giving one row per CDR3 protein. The sample holds approximately 16,000 distinct CDR3 sequences; 25% to 30% are singletons and the top ten take under 3.5%. This CDR3 comprises 15 residues. Trimming removed 1 base at V and 5 bases at J, with 14 bases between. The germline gives CDR1 LNHDA, CDR2 SQIVND (reference sequence). TRB was amplified from about 260-540 ng of blood genomic DNA. This chain joins TRBV19 and TRBJ2-5; D is perhaps TRBD2 (7 bases). The sequencing input was blood. The sequence was obtained from a human donor who had recovered from COVID-19. CDR3: CASSIGGGRWETQYF. The DNA for the CDR3 is TGTGCCAGTAGTATAGGGGGGGGCCGATGGGAGACCCAGTACTTC.